The 7 T cell receptor beta chains listed next were all sequenced from one sample in a study of blood T cell repertoires in COVID-19. This table comes from immunoSEQ multiplex PCR, and its TCRdb copy is limited to in-frame clones, with some not included. Of tens of thousands of clones in the sample, 80% to 90% were seen once. Sequences were obtained from peripheral blood. The receptor set was obtained from a human donor in a cohort sampled during active COVID-19.

V gene TRBV7-2 combines with J gene TRBJ2-7; 11 bases are a match to TRBD2. V lost 5 bases to trimming and J lost 6 bases; unmatched junction nucleotides: 21. The CDR3 loop spans 19 amino acids. The germline CDR1 and CDR2 sequences are SGHTA and FQGNSA. As DNA, the CDR3 is TGTGCCAGCAGCCCCTCTAGCGGGGGGAATAAAGCAGGATGGCGCGAGCAGTACTTC. Protein product: CASSPSSGGNKAGWREQYF.

V and J are TRBV5-4 and TRBJ2-7; 7 nucleotides match TRBD1. The junction had 4 bases not matched to a gene; V was cut back by 4 bases and J by 0 bases. CDR1 SGHNT and CDR2 YYREEE come from the germline V gene (reference sequence). The CDR3 runs to 14 residues. The CDR3 here is CASSDDRVSYEQYF. CDR3 sequence (DNA): TGTGCCAGCAGCGACGACAGGGTCTCCTACGAGCAGTACTTC. Combining the CDR3 with reference TRBV5-4 and TRBJ2-7 gives the whole variable domain ETGVTQSPTHLIKTRGQQVTLRCSSQSGHNTVSWYQQALGQGPQFIFQYYREEENGRGNFPPRFSGLQFPNYSSELNVNALELDDSALYLCASSDDRVSYEQYFGPGTRLTVT.

The chain carries TRBV2 and TRBJ2-4; TRBD1 matches 8 bases. CDR1 is SNHLY and CDR2 is FYNNEI in the germline V gene. Unmatched junction bases numbered 7, after V lost 7 bases and J lost 8 bases. This CDR3 has 13 amino acids. The CDR3 bases are TGTGCCAGCACACGGACAGGGAAGGACATTCAGTACTTC. Protein product: CASTRTGKDIQYF.

CDR3 loop: CASSLGLTGRGYTF. As DNA, the CDR3 is TGCGCCAGCAGCTTGGGGTTAACAGGGCGCGGCTACACCTTC. The chain combines TRBV5-1 with TRBJ1-2; perhaps TRBD1 as D (6 bases). V gave up 0 bases and J gave up 8 bases, with 14 bases separating them. The germline CDR1 and CDR2 sequences are SGHRS and YFSETQ. The CDR3 has 14 amino acids.

This chain connects TRBV6-2 or TRBV6-3 to TRBJ2-1, with D uncertain. Germline V CDR1 and CDR2: MNHEY, SVGEGT. Trimming left V 2 bases short and J 8 bases short, with 7 bases between. The CDR3 sequence is 12 residues long. CDR3 sequence (DNA): TGTGCCAGCAGTTACGTGGCCTATGAGCAGTTCTTC. Protein sequence: CASSYVAYEQFF.

The chain couples TRBV5-1 to TRBJ1-1; tentative D call: TRBD1 (6 bases). The CDR3 runs to 14 residues. Per the germline V gene, CDR1 is SGHRS and CDR2 is YFSETQ. The V end lost 4 bases, the J end lost 3 bases, and 13 bases lay between the germline ends. As DNA, the CDR3 is TGCGCCAGCAGCGGCAGGGGAGGGGACACTGAAGCTTTCTTT. Its protein product is CASSGRGGDTEAFF.

This sequence joins TRBV6-5 and TRBJ2-5, with TRBD2 identical over 10 bases. The CDR3 runs to 13 residues. V dropped 9 bases and J dropped 2; count of bases not matched to a gene: 3. Germline CDR1 MNHEY, CDR2 SVGAGI. CDR3 coding DNA: TGTGCCAGTACTAGCGGGGCGCAAGAGACCCAGTACTTC. It translates to CASTSGAQETQYF.